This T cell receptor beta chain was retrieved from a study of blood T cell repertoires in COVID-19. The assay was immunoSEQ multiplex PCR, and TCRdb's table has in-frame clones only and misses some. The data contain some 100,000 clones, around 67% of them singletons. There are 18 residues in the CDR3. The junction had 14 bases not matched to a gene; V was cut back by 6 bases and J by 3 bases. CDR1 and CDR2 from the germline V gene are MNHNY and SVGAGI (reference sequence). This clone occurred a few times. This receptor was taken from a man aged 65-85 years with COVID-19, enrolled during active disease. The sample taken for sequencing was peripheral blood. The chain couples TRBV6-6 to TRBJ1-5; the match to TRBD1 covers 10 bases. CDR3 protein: CASSRQGANRGANQPQHF. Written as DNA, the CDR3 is TGTGCCAGCAGCCGACAGGGGGCGAATCGTGGTGCCAATCAGCCCCAGCATTTT.